This T cell receptor beta chain was obtained from a study of sequential checkpoint blockade in melanoma. Overall study context: First-line arms were nivolumab then ipilimumab, or the reverse, randomized 1:1.

The V and J ends lost 4 bases and 0 bases, in that order; junction bases with no gene match: 6. CDR3 length: 16 amino acids. Germline V gene data show CDR1 as ENHRY and CDR2 as SYGVKD. Stated treatment: randomized to nivolumab then ipilimumab (arm A) or the reverse (arm B). None of the patients previously received DNA-damaging chemotherapy. Sorted cells were live CD3+CD8+, lacking CD19 and CD56, from PBMCs. Sequencing used immunoSEQ multiplex PCR; TCRdb keeps in-frame clones, though not all of them. The data contain 30,000 to 40,000 clones, roughly 81% of them singletons. This receptor was taken from a human donor with melanoma. The V call is TRBV10-3, the J call TRBJ1-1; 9 nucleotides line up with TRBD1. Source: CD8+ T cells sorted from blood (inferred from file names), taken from a patient given nivolumab and ipilimumab in sequence. The CDR3 sequence: CAISVTGGEVNTEAFF. As DNA, the CDR3 is TGTGCCATCAGTGTAACAGGGGGCGAGGTGAACACTGAAGCTTTCTTT.